The 19 T cell receptor beta chains below come from one sample, sequenced in a study of T cell changes during pregnancy in multiple sclerosis. Sequencing used immunoSEQ multiplex PCR; TCRdb keeps in-frame clones, though not all of them. The sample lists tens of thousands of clones, 88% occurring once. The source material was CD4+ T cells from peripheral blood mononuclear cells, sampled before pregnancy. All receptors come from a female donor with multiple sclerosis, enrolled in a pregnancy study.

V is TRBV7-9 and J is TRBJ2-7, with D perhaps TRBD2 (5 bases). Germline CDR1 is SEHNR and CDR2 is FQNEAQ (reference sequence). The ends were cut back, 2 bases at V and 7 bases at J, with 12 bases in the middle. The CDR3 covers 13 residues. The CDR3 sequence: CASSLIVEGEQYF. The CDR3 DNA sequence: TGTGCCAGCAGCTTAATAGTTGAGGGAGAGCAGTACTTC. Supplemented by reference TRBV7-9 and TRBJ2-7, the full variable domain reads DTGVSQNPRHKITKRGQNVTFRCDPISEHNRLYWYRQTLGQGPEFLTYFQNEAQLEKSRLLSDRFSAERPKGSFSTLEIQRTEQGDSAMYLCASSLIVEGEQYFGPGTRLTVT.

The CDR3 spells CAISESNVQLYGYTF. CDR3 bases: TGTGCCATCAGTGAGTCGAACGTGCAACTCTATGGCTACACCTTC. The V call is TRBV10-3, the J call TRBJ1-2; unclear D gene. This CDR3 region has 15 residues. CDR1 and CDR2 (germline): ENHRY, SYGVKD. V was cut by 0 bases and J by 4 bases, with 12 bases left in between.

V usage is TRBV6-4 and J usage is TRBJ2-6; unclear D gene. Germline V gives CDR1 MRHNA, CDR2 SNTAGT. The CDR3 is 17 residues long. Trimming cost V 1 base and J 4 bases, with 14 bases left between them. In DNA form, the CDR3 reads TGTGCCAGCAGTGACTTTTTCGCCCCTACCGGGGCCAACGTCCTGACTTTC. This gives the protein CASSDFFAPTGANVLTF.

The V gene is TRBV10-1, the J gene TRBJ2-2; possible D gene TRBD1, 6 bases. V lost 6 bases and J lost 0, with 8 bases in between. The germline V gene encodes CDR1 WNHNN and CDR2 SYGVQD (reference sequence). The CDR3 contains 14 residues. Written as DNA, the CDR3 is TGCGCCAGCAGCTGGGACACGAACACCGGGGAGCTGTTTTTT. It codes for CASSWDTNTGELFF.

This clone was found a few times. The genes are TRBV2 and TRBJ1-2, with 9 bases identical to TRBD1. The CDR3 is made up of 15 amino acids. Germline V lookup: CDR1 SNHLY, CDR2 FYNNEI. V gave up 4 bases and J gave up 5 bases; unmatched junction bases: 8. CDR3 region: CASSGGQGPIYGYTF. The CDR3 region has the DNA TGTGCCAGCAGTGGGGGACAGGGCCCCATATATGGCTACACCTTC.

This chain uses TRBV5-1 with TRBJ2-5; D not resolved. The V end was cut by 7 bases, the J end by 0 bases, with 13 bases between. The V gene's germline CDR1 is SGHRS and CDR2 YFSETQ. This CDR3 comprises 14 residues. CDR3 protein: CASYSPLDQETQYF. In DNA form, the CDR3 reads TGCGCCAGCTATTCCCCGTTAGACCAAGAGACCCAGTACTTC.

This sequence joins TRBV5-1 and TRBJ2-7, with D possibly TRBD1 on 6 matching bases. V lost 0 bases and J 3 bases, leaving 10 bases between the germline ends. CDR1 SGHRS and CDR2 YFSETQ come from the germline V gene. The CDR3 has 14 residues. CDR3 nucleotide sequence: TGCGCCAGCAGCTTGGCCGGACAGCGCTACGAGCAGTACTTC. This encodes CASSLAGQRYEQYF.

By its share, this clone is medium-sized. The rearrangement links TRBV6-4 to TRBJ2-3; TRBD2 might be the D (6 bases). Trimming cost V 6 bases and J 2 bases, with 15 bases left between them. CDR1 MRHNA and CDR2 SNTAGT come from the germline V gene. This CDR3 has 15 residues. This CDR3 reads CASRSGGVDTDTQYF. The CDR3 coding sequence is TGTGCCAGCAGGAGTGGCGGGGTCGACACAGATACGCAGTATTTT.

V is TRBV30 and J is TRBJ1-1; D possibly corresponds to TRBD1 (5 bases). V lost 3 bases and J lost 1, with 6 bases in between. Looked up from germline, CDR1 is GTSNPN and CDR2 is SVGIG (reference sequence). This CDR3 is built from 12 residues. The CDR3 reads CAWRTANTEAFF. CDR3 bases: TGTGCCTGGAGGACAGCGAACACTGAAGCTTTCTTT. Supplemented by reference TRBV30 and TRBJ1-1, the full variable domain reads SQTIHQWPATLVQPVGSPLSLECTVEGTSNPNLYWYRQAAGRGLQLLFYSVGIGQISSEVPQNLSASRPQDRQFILSSKKLLLSDSGFYLCAWRTANTEAFFGQGTRLTVV.

The rearrangement links TRBV4-3 to TRBJ2-1, with 7 nucleotides matching TRBD1. The CDR3 is made up of 15 amino acids. The germline V gene has CDR1 LGHNA and CDR2 YSLEER. With V trimmed by 3 bases and J by 6 bases, 8 bases remained unmatched. Here the CDR3 DNA reads TGCGCCAGCAGCCAGACAGGGACACGGAGCAATGAGCAGTTCTTC. Protein sequence: CASSQTGTRSNEQFF.

The CDR3 DNA sequence: TGTGCCTGGAGTAGGGACAGGAGGGACTATGGCTACACCTTC. It codes for CAWSRDRRDYGYTF. This chain links TRBV30 with TRBJ1-2, with 8 bases fitting TRBD1. This CDR3 is 14 amino acids long. Germline CDR1 reads GTSNPN; CDR2 reads SVGIG (reference sequence). V trimming: 2 bases; J trimming: 3 bases; junction bases outside the gene matches: 5.

The CDR3 spells CAWVTGSTNEKLFF. In DNA, the CDR3 is TGTGCCTGGGTTACAGGGTCAACTAATGAAAAACTGTTTTTT. V is TRBV30 and J is TRBJ1-4; tentatively, D is TRBD1 (6 bases). Germline loops: CDR1 GTSNPN, CDR2 SVGIG (reference sequence). This CDR3 comprises 14 residues. V gave up 5 bases and J gave up 0 bases, with 10 bases separating them.

The rearrangement joins TRBV11-2 to TRBJ1-4; 7 bases line up with TRBD1. The germline gives CDR1 SGHAT, CDR2 FQNNGV. This CDR3 is 14 amino acids long. V was pared by 7 bases and J by 4 bases, with 6 bases of the junction left unmatched. The CDR3 protein is CASTVDRVNEKLFF. In DNA form, the CDR3 reads TGTGCCAGCACCGTAGACAGGGTTAATGAAAAACTGTTTTTT. Combining the CDR3 with reference TRBV11-2 and TRBJ1-4 gives the whole variable domain EAGVAQSPRYKIIEKRQSVAFWCNPISGHATLYWYQQILGQGPKLLIQFQNNGVVDDSQLPKDRFSAERLKGVDSTLKIQPAKLEDSAVYLCASTVDRVNEKLFFGSGTQLSVL.

V is TRBV6-4 and J is TRBJ2-7; 10 nucleotides match TRBD2. The germline gives CDR1 MRHNA, CDR2 SNTAGT. The CDR3 sequence is 15 residues long. V lost 5 bases to trimming and J lost 0 bases; unmatched junction nucleotides: 4. The CDR3 DNA sequence: TGTGCCAGCAGTCAACTAGCGGGGCCCTCCTACGAGCAGTACTTC. This sequence encodes CASSQLAGPSYEQYF.

This chain joins TRBV18 and TRBJ1-1; D possibly corresponds to TRBD1 (5 bases). CDR1 is KGHSH, CDR2 LQKENI, per germline. V was pared by 3 bases and J by 5 bases, with 10 bases between. CDR3 length equals 13 residues. The CDR3 protein is CASSPRGGTEAFF. The CDR3 DNA reads TGTGCCAGCTCACCCCGCGGGGGTACTGAAGCTTTCTTT.

V and J are TRBV21-1 and TRBJ1-1; the table's D gene call, TRBD1, was not cross checked with the DNA. TRBV21-1 is annotated as a pseudogene. The CDR3 has 11 amino acids. The CDR3 DNA reads as TGTGCCAGCCGGACAGAGCTTGAAGCTTTCTTT. Amino acid sequence: CASRTELEAFF.

The chain has TRBV19 and TRBJ2-2, with 8 bases matching TRBD1. V shed 9 bases and J 9 bases; nucleotides not matched to a gene: 12. Germline-derived CDR1 and CDR2 are LNHDA and SQIVND (reference sequence). CDR3 size: 14 residues. CDR3 nucleotides: TGTGCCAGCCTGAGGACAGGGCCTGTGAGGGAGCTGTTTTTT. Protein product: CASLRTGPVRELFF.

This chain uses TRBV4-1 with TRBJ2-7; D is undetermined. Germline V gene lookup returns CDR1 MGHRA and CDR2 YSYEKL. This CDR3 spans 14 amino acids. V was pared by 3 bases and J by 0 bases, with 9 bases between. The CDR3 protein is CASSQVDNSYEQYF. The CDR3 DNA follows: TGCGCCAGCAGCCAGGTAGACAACTCCTACGAGCAGTACTTC.

V is TRBV6-5 and J is TRBJ1-1; perhaps TRBD1 as D (6 bases). The CDR3 has 13 amino acids. From germline, CDR1 is MNHEY and CDR2 SVGAGI. V was pared by 7 bases and J by 4 bases, with 13 bases between. In DNA form, the CDR3 reads TGTGCCAGCAATCTACAGGGTACCACTGAAGCTTTCTTT. Its translation is CASNLQGTTEAFF.